Given below is one T cell receptor (beta chain) in context. This clonotype has just a few counts. Its binding antigen is unknown. No base qualities exist here, and no much larger clone lies one base off it. From a lookup of the germline V gene (reference sequence), CDR1 and CDR2 are DFQATT and SNEGSKA. The germline V end is reduced by 6 bases and the J end by 1 base; junction bases left unmatched: 4. The CDR3 numbers 14 residues from cysteine through phenylalanine. Left in the record is the CDR3 DNA by itself, 42 bases read in frame from the first base. The donors were roughly 40 Caucasian individuals from Russia, aged roughly 6 to 100 years, who were systemically healthy. Ten milliliters of peripheral blood were drawn from each donor into EDTA-treated Vacutainer tubes. Ficoll-Paque density-gradient centrifugation was used to isolate PBMCs, with at least 7 million obtained per sample. Total RNA, at least 5.5 micrograms per sample, was extracted from PBMCs with Trizol reagent. The percentages of naive CD45RAhigh/CD27high T cells were determined by flow cytometry on a PBMC aliquot from every donor.

The record originates from a study of blood T cells in healthy people across ages (dated by TCRdb to the mid-2010s). About the full investigation: In model experiments, template switching captured roughly one uniquely barcoded TCR beta cDNA molecule for every two T cells. Using deep sequencing normalized with unique cDNA molecular identifiers, the study measured how TCR beta repertoire diversity changes with age. The donors were split into four age groups: young (average approximately 16 years), middle-aged (about 40), aged (around 67) and long-lived (82). To avoid experimental bias, donors of different ages were distributed randomly across sequencing lanes. Using the same blood draw, the study looked at two additional independent replicas of 1 million unique cDNA reads for two donors, one aged 18 to 29 and the other aged 80 or older.

The method was 5' RACE. Instrument used: Illumina HiSeq 2500. The second PCR ran for roughly 7 to 12 cycles and used a J-beta primer mix along with a sample-barcoded 5' primer. A template-switch 5' adaptor carrying 12 random nucleotides introduced a unique molecular identifier onto each TCR beta cDNA molecule. At least 2.5 million CDR3-containing paired-end reads were obtained from each sample. First-strand cDNA synthesis was performed from all RNA using the Mint cDNA synthesis kit, with priming by a TRBC-specific oligonucleotide. Following uracil-DNA glycosylase treatment, a first 18-cycle PCR with universal primers M1SS and BC2_uni_R was performed on all cDNA. The authors processed their data as follows. For normalization, 1 million high-quality reads were randomly selected from each sample, with every read carrying a distinct molecular identifier. Instead of being binned into consensus sequences, reads with shared molecular identifiers were discarded. MiTCR, with a Q25 quality threshold and the strictest error-elimination algorithm, was used for CDR3 identification, clonotype clustering and error correction. A nonparametric unseen species model with Euler transformation was used to estimate a lower bound on total TCR beta diversity. TCRdb itself trimmed the public reads at Q25 with fastp, ran MiXCR and retained productive beta chains. Under each unique CDR3 protein, matching rows form one entry showing the most common genes and DNA. TCRdb's processing, not the authors', yielded these V and J calls. For this sample the table gives about a million distinct CDR3 sequences, of which roughly 51% were detected only once. The ten biggest clones cover over 20% of the sample.

Overall study outcomes, separate from this receptor: Observed TCR beta diversity correlated strongly with the percentage of naive T cells measured by flow cytometry. Since profiling was done on bulk unsorted PBMCs, naive and antigen-experienced compartments could not be conclusively compared. Because donor CMV infection status was unknown, age-related changes in expanded clonotypes were potentially confounded. Compared with the aged group, more naive CD4+ T cells, fewer expanded clones and increased TCR diversity were shown by the long-lived group, suggesting age selection. Estimates of total diversity from one million sequenced T cells were regarded as lower bounds and underestimates. As age increased, observed TCR beta diversity per million T cells dropped in a roughly linear way, and a significant reduction was already evident by age 40.

The chain is assembled from TRBV20-1 and TRBJ2-5, with 11 junctional bases fitting TRBD2. The TCR sequence derives from an older woman in good health. Sequenced: blood. The nucleotides are TGCAGTGCCGAGACTAGCGGGACCCAAGAGACCCAGTACTTC. Its protein product is CSAETSGTQETQYF.